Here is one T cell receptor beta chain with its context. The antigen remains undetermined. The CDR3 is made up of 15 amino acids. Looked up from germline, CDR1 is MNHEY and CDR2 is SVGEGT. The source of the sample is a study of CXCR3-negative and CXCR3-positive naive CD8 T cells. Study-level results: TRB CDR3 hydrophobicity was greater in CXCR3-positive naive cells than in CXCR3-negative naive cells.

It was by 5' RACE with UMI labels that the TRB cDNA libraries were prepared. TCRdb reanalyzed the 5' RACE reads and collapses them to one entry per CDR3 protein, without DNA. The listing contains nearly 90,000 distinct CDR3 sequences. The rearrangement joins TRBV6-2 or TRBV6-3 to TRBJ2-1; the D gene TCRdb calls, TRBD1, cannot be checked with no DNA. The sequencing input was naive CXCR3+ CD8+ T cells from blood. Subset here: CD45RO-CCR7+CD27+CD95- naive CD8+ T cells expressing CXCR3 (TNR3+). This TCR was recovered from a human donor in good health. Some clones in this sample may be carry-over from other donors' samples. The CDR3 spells CASAGTGWVDHEQFF.